This T cell receptor beta chain was found in a study of T cell responses to AZD1222 COVID-19 vaccine. Study at large: Second doses at about 4 or about 12 weeks were pooled.

Data came from immunoSEQ multiplex PCR; TCRdb stores just in-frame clones and leaves some out. This sample has 200,000 or so clones, with approximately 90% found just once. About this clone itself: Its antigen is not known.

Germline-derived CDR1 and CDR2 are SGHRS and YFSETQ. The CDR3 length is 14 residues. Between the trimmed V and J ends, which lost 5 bases and 7 bases, there was a span of 17 bases. Study-wide findings and caveats: Baseline seropositives among AZD1222 recipients totaled only five to seven. Spike regions recognized by vaccine-associated CD4 TCRs spanned the protein, led by 160-218 and 743-854.

The V gene is TRBV5-1, the J gene TRBJ2-3; D may correspond to TRBD1 or TRBD2 (5 bases each). The starting material was peripheral blood, obtained on day 0 of AZD1222 vaccination. This receptor was taken from an adult in good health. CDR3 sequence (DNA): TGCGCCAGCAGTGGGGACCGAAAGGGGAATACGCAGTATTTT. This sequence encodes CASSGDRKGNTQYF.